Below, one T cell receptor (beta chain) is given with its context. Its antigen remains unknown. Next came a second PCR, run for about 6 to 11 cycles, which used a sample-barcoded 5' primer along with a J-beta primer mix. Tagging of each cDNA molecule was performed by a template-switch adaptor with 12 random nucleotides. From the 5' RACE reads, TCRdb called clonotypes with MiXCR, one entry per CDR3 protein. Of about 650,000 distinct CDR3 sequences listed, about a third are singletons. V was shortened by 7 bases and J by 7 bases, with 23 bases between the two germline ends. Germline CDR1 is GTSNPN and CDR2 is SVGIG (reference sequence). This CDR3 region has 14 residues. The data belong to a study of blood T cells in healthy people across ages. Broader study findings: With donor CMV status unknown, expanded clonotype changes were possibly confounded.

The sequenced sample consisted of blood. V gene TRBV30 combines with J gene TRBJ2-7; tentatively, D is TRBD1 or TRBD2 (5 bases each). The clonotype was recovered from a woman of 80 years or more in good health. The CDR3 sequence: CASVFEGLYNEQYF. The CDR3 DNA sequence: TGTGCCTCTGTGTTCGAGGGGCTCTACAATGAGCAGTACTTC.